This record covers a single T cell receptor (beta chain). Its target is not known. Treatment specified: approximately 9-day PBMC culture with coronavirus spike peptide pools or control peptides (ViraFEST assay). Oncomine TCR Beta short-read sequencing was applied to DNA from cultured CD4+ T cells. From the PCR reads, TCRdb called clonotypes with MiXCR, one entry per CDR3 protein. The table shows more than 15,000 distinct CDR3 sequences, with about 55% occurring only once. This entry belongs to a study of vaccination and CD4 T cells after COVID-19. On the study more broadly: Participants, all vaccine recipients, received two doses of either BNT162b2 or mRNA-1273.

The sample was CD4+ T cells from blood, cultured in vitro. The TCR sequence derives from a human donor who had recovered from COVID-19.

CDR3: CSARRRADEKLFF. CDR3 nucleotide sequence: TGCAGTGCTCGACGCAGGGCGGATGAAAAACTGTTTTTT. This rearrangement joins TRBV20-1 to TRBJ1-4; D possibly corresponds to TRBD1 (5 bases). Germline-derived CDR1 and CDR2 are DFQATT and SNEGSKA (reference sequence). This CDR3 has 13 residues. V gave up 5 bases and J gave up 6 bases, with 13 bases separating them.